This TCR beta chain was identified in a study of T-cell memory formation after mild COVID-19. Whole-study context: The study found TCR clusters largely donor specific.

Each CDR3 protein is one row after TCRdb ran MiXCR on the 5' RACE reads. The table records roughly 250,000 distinct CDR3 sequences, about a sixth of them present only once. Trimming pared 6 bases from V and 3 bases from J, leaving 12 bases between. The CDR3 is 13 amino acids. CDR1 is SNHLY and CDR2 is FYNNEI in the germline V gene. This clonotype turned up a few times. The antigen remains unidentified. Findings of the study overall: CD4+ bias marked clones expanding day 15 to 37, unlike balanced contracting clones. Memory cells collected pre-infection included some clones that later responded, suggesting cross-reactive memory joined.

This receptor was taken from a young man who had mild COVID-19 (a few samples of this study predate the infection). Cell type and time point are not known. V and J are TRBV2 and TRBJ2-7, with a tentative D call TRBD1 (6 bases). Material: PBMCs or a T cell subset sorted from them (not recorded which). DNA for the CDR3: TGTGCCAGCAGGCAGGGGTCTAGCTACGAGCAGTACTTC. This translates into CASRQGSSYEQYF. Based on the CDR3 plus reference TRBV2 and TRBJ2-7, the full variable domain is EPEVTQTPSHQVTQMGQEVILRCVPISNHLYFYWYRQILGQKVEFLVSFYNNEISEKSEIFDDQFSVERPDGSNFTLKIRSTKLEDSAMYFCASRQGSSYEQYFGPGTRLTVT.